These 22 T cell receptor beta chains were sequenced from one sample in a study of T cell repertoires in cytomegalovirus infection. TCRdb reprocessed the reads with MiXCR, giving one entry per CDR3 protein. The sample has more than 300,000 distinct CDR3 sequences; 34% are singletons. These TCRs' antigens remain unknown. The sample was cultured PBMCs, taken from culture after CMV antigen stimulation. These receptors were collected from a human donor in good health (CMV status not recorded). Some clones in this sample may be carry-over from other donors' samples.

A few counts support this clonotype. This chain links TRBV6-1 with TRBJ1-6; 9 positions agree with TRBD1. Per the germline V gene, CDR1 is MNHNS and CDR2 is SASEGT. The length of the CDR3 is 17 residues. The V gene end was trimmed by 5 bases and the J gene end by 4 bases; junction bases not matched to a gene: 9. This CDR3 is CASSSQTGGYYNSPLHF. The CDR3 DNA reads TGTGCCAGCAGTTCCCAAACAGGGGGCTATTATAATTCACCCCTCCACTTT.

The sample holds many counts of this clonotype. V and J are TRBV5-5 and TRBJ1-1; D is ambiguous. The germline V gene has CDR1 SGHKS and CDR2 YYEKEE (reference sequence). CDR3 size: 15 residues. V was clipped by 0 bases and J by 1 base, with 10 bases between them. CDR3 DNA sequence: TGTGCCAGCAGCTTGGCCCCGGGTTCGAACACTGAAGCTTTCTTT. The encoded protein is CASSLAPGSNTEAFF.

V is TRBV25-1 and J is TRBJ1-6, with D perhaps TRBD1 (6 bases). The CDR3 runs to 14 residues. Germline CDR1 reads MGHDK; CDR2 reads SYGVNS. V was clipped by 6 bases and J by 6 bases, with 12 bases between them. This CDR3 reads CASRADRSNSPLHF. The CDR3 DNA follows: TGTGCCAGCAGGGCCGACAGGTCTAATTCACCCCTCCACTTT.

The gene calls are TRBV2 and TRBJ2-5, with no clear D. CDR3 length: 12 amino acids. Trimming pared 7 bases from V and 0 bases from J, leaving 6 bases between. From germline, CDR1 is SNHLY and CDR2 FYNNEI. The DNA of the CDR3 is TGTGCCAGCAAACGGGACCAAGAGACCCAGTACTTC. Translated: CASKRDQETQYF.

The DNA for the CDR3 is TGTGCCACCAGTGTCCGGGTACGTCAGCCCCAGCATTTT. Protein sequence: CATSVRVRQPQHF. The chain is built from TRBV24-1 and TRBJ1-5, with D unresolved. Between the trimmed V and J ends, which lost 5 bases and 6 bases, there was a span of 10 bases. Germline values: CDR1 KGHDR, CDR2 SFDVKD. The CDR3 runs 13 residues.

The chain links TRBV6-1 to TRBJ1-5, with D possibly being TRBD1 (5 bases). Germline V CDR1 and CDR2: MNHNS, SASEGT. V shed 5 bases and J shed 0 bases, with 8 bases lying between them. The length of the CDR3 is 14 residues. CDR3 protein: CASSRQLSNQPQHF. The CDR3, as DNA: TGTGCCAGCAGTCGACAGCTTAGCAATCAGCCCCAGCATTTT.

The rearrangement links TRBV19 to TRBJ2-1; D call uncertain. The germline V gene encodes CDR1 LNHDA and CDR2 SQIVND (reference sequence). CDR3 length: 13 residues. V was cut by 1 base and J by 8 bases, with 9 bases left in between. The CDR3 reads CASSIAASYEQFF. CDR3 DNA sequence: TGTGCCAGTAGTATAGCGGCCAGTTATGAGCAGTTCTTC.

In this sample, this clonotype turned up many times. This chain uses TRBV7-2 with TRBJ2-5; 7 bases fit TRBD1. Per the germline V gene, CDR1 is SGHTA and CDR2 is FQGNSA. V lost 2 bases to trimming and J lost 2 bases; unmatched junction nucleotides: 8. The CDR3 has 16 residues. Written as DNA, the CDR3 is TGTGCCAGCAGCTTATCAGGGGGATCGGGTCAAGAGACCCAGTACTTC. Its translation is CASSLSGGSGQETQYF.

The V call is TRBV12-3 or TRBV12-4, the J call TRBJ2-1, with TRBD2 matching over 13 bases. V was clipped by 3 bases and J by 7 bases; unmatched bases: 9. This CDR3 region has 17 residues. The chain's CDR3 is CASSFRQRTSGGNEQFF. CDR3 coding DNA: TGTGCCAGCAGTTTTCGGCAACGGACTAGCGGGGGTAATGAGCAGTTCTTC.

This clonotype was seen ten or more times. This chain connects TRBV7-8 to TRBJ2-1, with 10 positions matching TRBD1. After removal of 4 bases from V and 0 bases from J, the junction contained 12 bases not matched to a gene. CDR3 length: 19 amino acids. The germline CDR1 and CDR2 sequences are SGHVS and FQNEAQ. The CDR3 coding sequence is TGTGCCAGCAGCTCCGCCGGGACAGGGGAAAGGAGCTCCTACAATGAGCAGTTCTTC. This translates into CASSSAGTGERSSYNEQFF.

The genes are TRBV18 and TRBJ1-2; TRBD1 might be the D (6 bases). This CDR3 comprises 16 residues. Germline CDR1 KGHSH, CDR2 LQKENI. Trimming shortened V by 5 bases and J by 3 bases, and 19 bases separated the two germline ends. CDR3 nucleotides: TGTGCCAGCTCAGAAAACTACAGGGCTTCCGACTATGGCTACACCTTC. Protein sequence: CASSENYRASDYGYTF.

The V call is TRBV27, the J call TRBJ1-2; maybe TRBD1 (6 bases). Germline loops: CDR1 MNHEY, CDR2 SMNVEV (reference sequence). The V end was cut by 11 bases, the J end by 8 bases, with 18 bases between. The length of the CDR3 is 12 residues. CDR3 DNA: TGTGCCGGCTACGACAGGCGCCAGGGCTACACCTTC. This encodes CAGYDRRQGYTF.

This clonotype came up once. At one of its ends the junction is not consistent with the germline gene, which may arise from a read error. The V gene is TRBV12-3 or TRBV12-4, the J gene TRBJ2-3; D ambiguous. The CDR3 sequence is 13 residues long. In DNA form, the CDR3 reads TGTGCCAGCAATTTAGGCGTCACAGATACGCAGTATTTT. It codes for CASNLGVTDTQYF.

This clonotype has a single count. The genes are TRBV5-1 and TRBJ2-3; 14 bases map to TRBD2. CDR1 and CDR2 (germline): SGHRS, YFSETQ. The CDR3 covers 16 residues. Trimming cost V 6 bases and J 3 bases; bases outside gene matches: 6. CDR3 sequence reads: CASTTGLAGGTDTQYF. The DNA of the CDR3 is TGCGCCAGCACAACCGGACTAGCGGGAGGTACAGATACGCAGTATTTT.

The V and J genes are TRBV28 and TRBJ2-7; tentatively, D is TRBD1 (6 bases). The V gene lost 7 bases and the J gene lost 3 bases, with 22 bases spanning the gap. Germline V gene lookup returns CDR1 MDHEN and CDR2 SYDVKM. The CDR3 has 16 residues. In nucleotides, the CDR3 is TGTGCCAGCAACACCAACTACGACAGGCTCGTCTACGAGCAGTACTTC. Its translation: CASNTNYDRLVYEQYF.

V usage is TRBV28 and J usage is TRBJ2-7, with 9 bases identical to TRBD1. Germline CDR1 reads MDHEN; CDR2 reads SYDVKM. The CDR3 has 15 residues. Germline trimming cut 3 bases from V and 2 bases from J; bases unmatched to any gene: 5. The CDR3 DNA reads TGTGCCAGCAGTTTCGGACAGGGGCAGACCTACGAGCAGTACTTC. Protein: CASSFGQGQTYEQYF.

The table lists this clonotype with a few counts. This rearrangement joins TRBV12-3 or TRBV12-4 to TRBJ1-1; D is undetermined. The CDR3 runs 14 residues. The germline V and J ends were trimmed by 6 bases and 9 bases, with 20 bases remaining between them. The CDR3 DNA reads as TGTGCCAGCAGCCACCAAATGGGGAGGGCTCAAGCTTTCTTT. Protein: CASSHQMGRAQAFF.

The sample holds a few counts of this clonotype. This chain uses TRBV2 with TRBJ1-1; TRBD1 matches 7 bases. Germline trimming cut 4 bases from V and 4 bases from J; bases unmatched to any gene: 6. Germline V lookup: CDR1 SNHLY, CDR2 FYNNEI. CDR3 size: 14 residues. CDR3 sequence: CASSARAGGTEAFF. CDR3 coding DNA: TGTGCCAGCAGTGCTAGGGCAGGGGGCACTGAAGCTTTCTTT. Full variable domain (outside the CDR3, taken from reference TRBV2 and TRBJ1-1): EPEVTQTPSHQVTQMGQEVILRCVPISNHLYFYWYRQILGQKVEFLVSFYNNEISEKSEIFDDQFSVERPDGSNFTLKIRSTKLEDSAMYFCASSARAGGTEAFFGQGTRLTVV.

The V and J genes are TRBV6-1 and TRBJ2-7, with 8 bases matching TRBD1. After removal of 6 bases from V and 3 bases from J, the junction contained 10 bases not matched to a gene. CDR1 and CDR2 (germline): MNHNS, SASEGT. CDR3 length equals 15 residues. CDR3 loop: CASRLDRAPLYEQYF. CDR3 sequence (DNA): TGTGCCAGCAGGCTGGACAGGGCCCCACTCTACGAGCAGTACTTC.

This clonotype came up a few times. The chain is built from TRBV18 and TRBJ2-7, with a weak D call TRBD1 (6 bases). Looked up from germline, CDR1 is KGHSH and CDR2 is LQKENI. This CDR3 region has 14 residues. V lost 3 bases, J lost 7 bases, and 16 bases lay in between. The CDR3 loop reads CASSPPGHASEQYF. DNA of the CDR3: TGTGCCAGCTCACCTCCGGGACACGCCTCAGAGCAGTACTTC.

The chain combines TRBV19 with TRBJ2-2; D call uncertain. There are 14 residues in the CDR3. V was clipped by 1 base and J by 5 bases, with 8 bases between them. The germline CDR1 and CDR2 sequences are LNHDA and SQIVND (reference sequence). In DNA form, the CDR3 reads TGTGCCAGTAGTATAGCCGGCCGAACCGGGGAGCTGTTTTTT. Amino acid sequence: CASSIAGRTGELFF.

The table lists this clonotype with a few counts. The rearrangement uses TRBV6-5 and TRBJ1-5; tentative D call: TRBD1 (5 bases). The length of the CDR3 is 14 residues. The V and J ends lost 6 bases and 4 bases respectively, with 13 bases between them. CDR1 and CDR2 (germline): MNHEY, SVGAGI. CDR3 residues: CASSVSRVNQPQHF. CDR3 sequence (DNA): TGTGCCAGCAGCGTTTCCAGGGTTAATCAGCCCCAGCATTTT.